A single sample gave rise to the 12 T cell receptor beta chains below, sequenced in a study of T cell repertoires in cytomegalovirus infection. MiXCR, applied by TCRdb to the reads, yields one record per CDR3 protein. The sample lists fewer than 550,000 distinct CDR3 sequences, around 32% occurring once. Sequenced sample: PBMCs. These TCRs come from a human donor in good health (CMV status not recorded). Some clones in this sample may be carry-over from other donors' samples.

The V and J genes are TRBV14 and TRBJ1-1; D call uncertain. V was shortened by 3 bases and J by 0 bases, with 11 bases between the two germline ends. Germline V lookup: CDR1 SGHDN, CDR2 FVKESK. The length of the CDR3 is 15 residues. CDR3 in amino acids: CASSQLGSLNTEAFF. In DNA form, the CDR3 reads TGTGCCAGCAGCCAGCTGGGTAGCTTGAACACTGAAGCTTTCTTT.

This clonotype showed up many times. The chain uses TRBV4-1 and TRBJ1-2, with TRBD1 matching 7 bases. V dropped 4 bases and J dropped 0; count of bases not matched to a gene: 2. Germline assignment: CDR1 MGHRA and CDR2 YSYEKL. This CDR3 comprises 14 residues. Here the CDR3 reads CASSRQGTNYGYTF. The CDR3 DNA reads TGCGCCAGCAGCCGACAGGGAACTAACTATGGCTACACCTTC.

This clonotype was counted only a few times. The chain joins TRBV20-1 to TRBJ1-4, with TRBD1 as a possible D gene (5 bases). From germline, CDR1 is DFQATT and CDR2 SNEGSKA (reference sequence). The V and J ends lost 0 bases and 2 bases respectively, with 10 bases between them. This CDR3 has 15 residues. The CDR3 sequence: CSARDGGRTNEKLFF. CDR3 in DNA: TGCAGTGCTAGAGATGGGGGTAGGACTAATGAAAAACTGTTTTTT.

Only a few counts were recorded for this clonotype. The chain links TRBV6-5 to TRBJ1-1; a possible D gene is TRBD1 (5 bases). The germline V gene encodes CDR1 MNHEY and CDR2 SVGAGI. Trimming removed 6 bases at V and 6 bases at J, with 17 bases between. The CDR3 has 14 residues. The DNA for the CDR3 is TGTGCCAGCAGCCTTACCTTGGGGGTGGCTGAAGCTTTCTTT. Translating gives CASSLTLGVAEAFF.

This clonotype was recorded many times. The chain couples TRBV7-2 to TRBJ1-3; D is perhaps TRBD1 (5 bases). V was trimmed by 3 bases and J by 2 bases, leaving 14 bases between them. Germline V lookup: CDR1 SGHTA, CDR2 FQGNSA. The CDR3 runs 16 residues. In nucleotides, the CDR3 is TGTGCCAGCAGCTTGGGGACTCTCGGCCCTGGAAACACCATATATTTT. Protein product: CASSLGTLGPGNTIYF.

There are a few counts of this clonotype. This sequence joins TRBV10-2 and TRBJ1-5, with D uncertain. This CDR3 has 14 residues. The V gene lost 2 bases and the J gene lost 1 base, with 6 bases spanning the gap. Per the germline V gene, CDR1 is WSHSY and CDR2 is SAAADI. The DNA for the CDR3 is TGCGCCAGCAGTGAGGGAGGAAGCAATCAGCCCCAGCATTTT. Translated, it gives CASSEGGSNQPQHF.

This clonotype has only a few counts. The chain combines TRBV7-2 with TRBJ2-2; 7 nucleotides agree with TRBD1. After removal of 3 bases from V and 4 bases from J, the junction contained 5 bases not matched to a gene. This CDR3 contains 15 residues. Germline values: CDR1 SGHTA, CDR2 FQGNSA. This chain's CDR3 is CASSLSRGSTGELFF. CDR3 nucleotides: TGTGCCAGCAGCTTGTCCAGGGGGAGCACCGGGGAGCTGTTTTTT.

This clonotype was recorded at least ten times. As DNA, the CDR3 is TGTGCCAGCAGCTCCCCTGCCAGGGGACCTAATGAAAAACTGTTTTTT. It encodes CASSSPARGPNEKLFF. This sequence joins TRBV7-9 and TRBJ1-4; TRBD1 might be the D (6 bases). CDR3 size: 16 residues. V lost 4 bases, J lost 3 bases, and 15 bases lay in between. The germline gives CDR1 SEHNR, CDR2 FQNEAQ (reference sequence).

This chain links TRBV27 with TRBJ1-6, with D possibly being TRBD1 (6 bases). The length of the CDR3 is 15 residues. In germline, CDR1 is MNHEY, CDR2 SMNVEV (reference sequence). Trimming took 8 bases from V and 9 from J, leaving 20 bases between them. The CDR3 DNA is TGTGCCAGCCATAACGGGGGGGGCTCGCGTTCACCCCTCCACTTT. Translation gives CASHNGGGSRSPLHF.

This clonotype was seen a few times. The rearrangement links TRBV6-6 to TRBJ2-1, with D possibly being TRBD1 (5 bases). CDR1 and CDR2 from the germline V gene are MNHNY and SVGAGI (reference sequence). Between the trimmed V and J ends, which lost 10 bases and 1 base, there was a span of 17 bases. This CDR3 contains 15 residues. The CDR3: CAIFEGEGSYNEQFF. The DNA of the CDR3 is TGTGCCATTTTCGAAGGGGAAGGGTCCTACAATGAGCAGTTCTTC.

The chain couples TRBV6-6 to TRBJ2-7; D is unclear. The V gene lost 2 bases and the J gene lost 0 bases, with 8 bases spanning the gap. Germline V CDR1 and CDR2: MNHNY, SVGAGI (reference sequence). This CDR3 has 14 amino acids. Here the CDR3 reads CASSYRPISYEQYF. Here the CDR3 DNA reads TGTGCCAGCAGTTACAGACCGATCTCCTACGAGCAGTACTTC.

The chain links TRBV6-2 or TRBV6-3 to TRBJ2-7; the match to TRBD1 covers 9 bases. The CDR3 loop spans 15 amino acids. Germline loops: CDR1 MNHEY, CDR2 SVGEGT. J lost 5 bases, V lost 4 bases, and 9 bases had no gene match. The CDR3: CASSLESGTGNEQYF. The CDR3 DNA reads TGTGCCAGCAGTTTAGAATCCGGGACAGGGAACGAGCAGTACTTC.